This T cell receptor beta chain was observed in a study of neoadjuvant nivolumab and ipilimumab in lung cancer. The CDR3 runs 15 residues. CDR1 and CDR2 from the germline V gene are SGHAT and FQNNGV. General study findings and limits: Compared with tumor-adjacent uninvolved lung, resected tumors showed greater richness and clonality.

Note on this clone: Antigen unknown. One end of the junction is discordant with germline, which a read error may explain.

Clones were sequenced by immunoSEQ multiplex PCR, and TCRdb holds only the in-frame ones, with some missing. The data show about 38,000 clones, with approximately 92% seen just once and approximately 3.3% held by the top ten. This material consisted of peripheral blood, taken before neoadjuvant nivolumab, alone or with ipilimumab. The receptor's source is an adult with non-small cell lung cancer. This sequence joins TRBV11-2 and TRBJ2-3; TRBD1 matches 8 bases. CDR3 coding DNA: TGTGCCAGCAGTTTAGGGGGACAGGGCACAGATACGCAGTATTTT. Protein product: CASSLGGQGTDTQYF. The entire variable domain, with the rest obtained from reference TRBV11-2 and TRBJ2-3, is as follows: EAGVAQSPRYKIIEKRQSVAFWCNPISGHATLYWYQQILGQGPKLLIQFQNNGVVDDSQLPKDRFSAERLKGVDSTLKIQPAKLEDSAVYLCASSLGGQGTDTQYFGPGTRLTVL.